The rows below give T cell receptor beta chains drawn from one sample of a study of CD8 T cells in Susac syndrome. In TCRdb, the immunoSEQ multiplex PCR reads were re-called with MiXCR into one record per CDR3 protein. The sample holds more than 150,000 distinct CDR3 sequences; approximately 96% are singletons and the top ten take roughly 0.093%. Material for sequencing was CD4+ T cells from PBMCs. These TCRs come from a human donor with Susac syndrome. Both conserved end residues are part of each CDR3. D genes are given only for firm matches. Part of the rows lack a size; the others show once, few, many or a class for expanded clones.

DNA	CDR3	V	J	D	size
TGCAGCGTTCGTCCTGACAGCTCGTACGAGCAGTACTTC	CSVRPDSSYEQYF	TRBV29-1	TRBJ2-7	-	-
TGTGCCAGCAGCGGAGAGATGAGAGGCTACACCTTC	CASSGEMRGYTF	TRBV5-6	TRBJ1-2	-	-
TGCGCCAGCAGCCAAGGGGACAGGGGAGTCCGGACTGAAGCTTTCTTT	CASSQGDRGVRTEAFF	TRBV4-1	TRBJ1-1	TRBD1	once
TGTGCCAGCAGCCTAGGGACGGAGTACGAGCAGTACTTC	CASSLGTEYEQYF	TRBV14	TRBJ2-7	-	-
TGTGCTAGTGCTCTCGTCCTGGGGGAATTCTACAATGAGCAGTTCTTC	CASALVLGEFYNEQFF	TRBV12-5	TRBJ2-1	-	-
TGTGCCTGGAGTGTACTTCCCGGAGACAGGAATTCACCCCTCCACTTT	CAWSVLPGDRNSPLHF	TRBV30	TRBJ1-6	-	-
TGCGCCAGCAGCCAAGAGGGCCTTAACAGCGATACGCAGTATTTT	CASSQEGLNSDTQYF	TRBV4-1	TRBJ2-3	-	-
TGTGCCAGCAGCGGGACAGAGCATAGCACAGATACGCAGTATTTT	CASSGTEHSTDTQYF	TRBV9	TRBJ2-3	-	-
TGTGCCAGCAGCCTTCTGACCGGGACTAGCGGCGTGCAAGAGACCCAGTACTTC	CASSLLTGTSGVQETQYF	TRBV4-2	TRBJ2-5	TRBD2	once
TGTGCCAGCACCAGCATGTATCACGAGCAGTACTTC	CASTSMYHEQYF	TRBV11-2	TRBJ2-7	-	-
TGCGCCAGCAGCCCTCTGGCACACCAAGAGACCCAGTACTTC	CASSPLAHQETQYF	TRBV5-1	TRBJ2-5	-	-
TGTGCCAGCAGGGCCGGACTAGAAGAGACCCAGTACTTC	CASRAGLEETQYF	TRBV12-3/TRBV12-4	TRBJ2-5	TRBD2	-
TGTGCCAGCAGAGGAACCGAAAGTTCGAACACCGGGGAGCTGTTTTTT	CASRGTESSNTGELFF	TRBV25-1	TRBJ2-2	-	-
TGTGCCAGTAGTCCCCAGGGGAGAGATACGCAGTATTTT	CASSPQGRDTQYF	TRBV19	TRBJ2-3	-	-
TGTGCCAGCAGCTTAAACCGGGACAGCGGTCAGCCCCAGCATTTT	CASSLNRDSGQPQHF	TRBV7-9	TRBJ1-5	TRBD1	-
TGTGCCAGCAGCGCTGCGGCTCGACGGAGCTCTGGGGCCAACGTCCTGACTTTC	CASSAAARRSSGANVLTF	TRBV5-4	TRBJ2-6	-	-
TGTGCCAGCTCACCTGGTGGGGGAGATACGCAGTATTTT	CASSPGGGDTQYF	TRBV18	TRBJ2-3	-	-
TGTGCCACCAGCACTCGTAGCTCTGGGGCCAACGTCCTGACTTTC	CATSTRSSGANVLTF	TRBV15	TRBJ2-6	-	-
TGTGCCACCAGCAGAGGCACGGGACCCTACGAGCAGTACTTC	CATSRGTGPYEQYF	TRBV15	TRBJ2-7	-	-
TGTGCCAGCAGTTTTTCCTCGGGACTAGCATCCTACAATGAGCAGTTCTTC	CASSFSSGLASYNEQFF	TRBV28	TRBJ2-1	TRBD2	-
TGTGCCAGCAGTTACACCTTTCCGGGGGCAGGTGGAAACACCATATATTTT	CASSYTFPGAGGNTIYF	TRBV6-5	TRBJ1-3	-	-
TGTGCCAGCAACCCAGCGGGGGCGACAGATACGCAGTATTTT	CASNPAGATDTQYF	TRBV14	TRBJ2-3	TRBD2	-
TGTGCCAGCAGCCAAGACGGCGGCGGGGGACCCACGGATACGCAGTATTTT	CASSQDGGGGPTDTQYF	TRBV3-1	TRBJ2-3	TRBD2	once
TGTGCCAGCAGCTTTCGGTCTTACAGAGACACAGATACGCAGTATTTT	CASSFRSYRDTDTQYF	TRBV11-2	TRBJ2-3	-	-
TGCGCCAGCAGCCAAGCGCACAGATCCACAGATACGCAGTATTTT	CASSQAHRSTDTQYF	TRBV4-3	TRBJ2-3	-	-
TGTGCCAGCAGCCGTCCAGGGGAGCTGTTTTTT	CASSRPGELFF	TRBV6-2/TRBV6-3	TRBJ2-2	-	few
TGCAGTGCTAGAGTCGTGGGGGGCTATAGCAATCAGCCCCAGCATTTT	CSARVVGGYSNQPQHF	TRBV20-1	TRBJ1-5	-	-
TGTGCCAGCAGCCCTTACTCTGGGGCCAACGTCCTGACTTTC	CASSPYSGANVLTF	TRBV9	TRBJ2-6	-	-
TGTGCCAGCAGCTTAGGGACACCTCCTCACGAGCAGTACTTC	CASSLGTPPHEQYF	TRBV7-3	TRBJ2-7	-	once
TGTGCCAGCAGCAATGTTGCCTACGAGCAGTACTTC	CASSNVAYEQYF	TRBV3-1	TRBJ2-7	-	-
TGTGCCAGCAGCCCTCTAGCGGGGAACCACAATGAGCAGTTCTTC	CASSPLAGNHNEQFF	TRBV9	TRBJ2-1	TRBD2	-
TGTGCCAGCAGTCTAGAGGATGGAAACATTCAGTACTTC	CASSLEDGNIQYF	TRBV12-3/TRBV12-4	TRBJ2-4	-	-
TGTGCCAGCAGTTTTGGGCAGGGAAGCGGCTACACCTTC	CASSFGQGSGYTF	TRBV28	TRBJ1-2	-	few
TGTGCCAGCAGCCTAGGACTTACAACTAATGAAAAACTGTTTTTT	CASSLGLTTNEKLFF	TRBV7-9	TRBJ1-4	-	-
TGTGCCAGCAGTCTCGTGAATTCACCCCTCCACTTT	CASSLVNSPLHF	TRBV7-9	TRBJ1-6	-	-
TGCAGTGCTCATAGTATGGGCATGAACACTGAAGCTTTCTTT	CSAHSMGMNTEAFF	TRBV20-1	TRBJ1-1	-	-
TGCGCCAGCTTCACGGCTATATCCGCGGAACGCTCCTACGAGCAGTACTTC	CASFTAISAERSYEQYF	TRBV10-2	TRBJ2-7	-	once
TGCAGTGTGCGTCACAGGGGGCAGGGCTATGGCTACACCTTC	CSVRHRGQGYGYTF	TRBV20-1	TRBJ1-2	TRBD1	-
TGTGCCAGCAGCCCCCCGGGACAGAGGTTTCAAGAGACCCAGTACTTC	CASSPPGQRFQETQYF	TRBV12-3/TRBV12-4	TRBJ2-5	TRBD1	-
TGTGCCAGCAGTTTATTGACACTAGACACCGGGGAGCTGTTTTTT	CASSLLTLDTGELFF	TRBV12-3/TRBV12-4	TRBJ2-2	-	-
TGTGCCAGTAGTAGCGGGGGGGCACTGGATACGCAGTATTTT	CASSSGGALDTQYF	TRBV19	TRBJ2-3	TRBD2	few
TGCAGCATGACGGACCAAGAGACCCAGTACTTC	CSMTDQETQYF	TRBV29-1	TRBJ2-5	-	-
TGTGCCAGCAGCCCCCTTTCGCCCAACACCGGGGAGCTGTTTTTT	CASSPLSPNTGELFF	TRBV7-9	TRBJ2-2	-	-
TGCAGTGCTAGGGATCGCGGGGGGCCCCAAGAGACCCAGTACTTC	CSARDRGGPQETQYF	TRBV20-1	TRBJ2-5	TRBD2	-
TGTGCCAGCAGTCCAACGGGGCGAGGGGGAGAGCAGTACTTC	CASSPTGRGGEQYF	TRBV25-1	TRBJ2-7	-	-
TGTGCCAGCAGCTTATTGCTAGCGGGGCCTATTATTTGGAATGAGCAGTTCTTC	CASSLLLAGPIIWNEQFF	TRBV7-2	TRBJ2-1	TRBD2	-
TGCGCCAGCAGCTCGGCAGGGGCGAACACCGGGGAGCTGTTTTTT	CASSSAGANTGELFF	TRBV5-1	TRBJ2-2	-	-
TGTGCCAGCAGTCCCCCGGGACAGAAAAACATTCAGTACTTC	CASSPPGQKNIQYF	TRBV28	TRBJ2-4	TRBD1	-
TGCAGTGCCGCTACCCATTCGTTAGCGGGGGATCCCGGCGGGACCCAGTACTTC	CSAATHSLAGDPGGTQYF	TRBV20-1	TRBJ2-5	TRBD2	-
TGCGCCAGCAGCCACACGGACAGGGATGATTCACCCCTCCACTTT	CASSHTDRDDSPLHF	TRBV4-3	TRBJ1-6	TRBD1	-
TGCAGTGCTAGAGATTCCATCTCCCGGGAGCAGTACTTC	CSARDSISREQYF	TRBV20-1	TRBJ2-7	-	-